This TCR beta chain was captured by sequencing in a study of blood T cell repertoires in COVID-19. Overall study context: Both acute and convalescent COVID-19 samples were obtained from the United States, Italy and Spain. From T cells, B-cell-depleted T cells, or PBMCs came the material, which was cDNA or gDNA.

Trimming cost V 5 bases and J 4 bases; bases outside gene matches: 11. Per the germline V gene, CDR1 is SEHNR and CDR2 is FQNEAQ (reference sequence). This CDR3 is 17 amino acids long. Original analysis: Reference gene primer amplification gave nucleated cell count estimates. The data were produced by immunoSEQ multiplex PCR, yet TCRdb's version contains in-frame clones alone and is incomplete. Clone size and the V and J calls come from that table; the DNA yielded D and trimming. Of tens of thousands of clones detected, 60% to 85% appear once; the ten largest clones hold over 40%. The clonotype comes from a human donor in a cohort sampled during active COVID-19. Sequenced sample: peripheral blood. V usage is TRBV7-9 and J usage is TRBJ1-2, with 12 positions matching TRBD1. Here the CDR3 DNA reads TGTGCCAGCAGCAACAGTCGGGACAGGGGGCCGACCTATGGCTACACCTTC. Translating gives CASSNSRDRGPTYGYTF.